Given below is one T cell receptor (beta chain) in context. Its antigen is not identified. Quantitative 5'-RACE with molecular barcodes generated TCR beta libraries. TCRdb reprocessed the 5' RACE reads via MiXCR and lists one record per CDR3 protein. The sample yields about 400,000 distinct CDR3 sequences, about a fifth seen once. The sample belongs to a study of CD8 T cells in ankylosing spondylitis. General study findings and limits: Characteristic of ankylosing spondylitis blood, it appeared, was a TCR beta motif comprising several highly homologous variants. Enrichment of disease-linked clones was reportedly significant in matched ankylosing spondylitis synovial fluid. Earlier reports found some motif variants in synovial fluid and blood in reactive arthritis.

The TCR originated in a male donor with ankylosing spondylitis. The sequencing sample was made of blood, either unsorted or a sorted T cell fraction (not recorded which).

The CDR3 reads CAISRLAGGYEQYF. DNA for the CDR3: TGTGCCATCAGCCGACTAGCGGGAGGCTACGAGCAGTACTTC. The V and J genes are TRBV10-3 and TRBJ2-7; 13 bases are shared with TRBD2. The J segment lost 3 bases and the V segment lost 6 bases, leaving 2 bases of the junction unmatched. Looked up from germline, CDR1 is ENHRY and CDR2 is SYGVKD. The CDR3 runs to 14 residues.